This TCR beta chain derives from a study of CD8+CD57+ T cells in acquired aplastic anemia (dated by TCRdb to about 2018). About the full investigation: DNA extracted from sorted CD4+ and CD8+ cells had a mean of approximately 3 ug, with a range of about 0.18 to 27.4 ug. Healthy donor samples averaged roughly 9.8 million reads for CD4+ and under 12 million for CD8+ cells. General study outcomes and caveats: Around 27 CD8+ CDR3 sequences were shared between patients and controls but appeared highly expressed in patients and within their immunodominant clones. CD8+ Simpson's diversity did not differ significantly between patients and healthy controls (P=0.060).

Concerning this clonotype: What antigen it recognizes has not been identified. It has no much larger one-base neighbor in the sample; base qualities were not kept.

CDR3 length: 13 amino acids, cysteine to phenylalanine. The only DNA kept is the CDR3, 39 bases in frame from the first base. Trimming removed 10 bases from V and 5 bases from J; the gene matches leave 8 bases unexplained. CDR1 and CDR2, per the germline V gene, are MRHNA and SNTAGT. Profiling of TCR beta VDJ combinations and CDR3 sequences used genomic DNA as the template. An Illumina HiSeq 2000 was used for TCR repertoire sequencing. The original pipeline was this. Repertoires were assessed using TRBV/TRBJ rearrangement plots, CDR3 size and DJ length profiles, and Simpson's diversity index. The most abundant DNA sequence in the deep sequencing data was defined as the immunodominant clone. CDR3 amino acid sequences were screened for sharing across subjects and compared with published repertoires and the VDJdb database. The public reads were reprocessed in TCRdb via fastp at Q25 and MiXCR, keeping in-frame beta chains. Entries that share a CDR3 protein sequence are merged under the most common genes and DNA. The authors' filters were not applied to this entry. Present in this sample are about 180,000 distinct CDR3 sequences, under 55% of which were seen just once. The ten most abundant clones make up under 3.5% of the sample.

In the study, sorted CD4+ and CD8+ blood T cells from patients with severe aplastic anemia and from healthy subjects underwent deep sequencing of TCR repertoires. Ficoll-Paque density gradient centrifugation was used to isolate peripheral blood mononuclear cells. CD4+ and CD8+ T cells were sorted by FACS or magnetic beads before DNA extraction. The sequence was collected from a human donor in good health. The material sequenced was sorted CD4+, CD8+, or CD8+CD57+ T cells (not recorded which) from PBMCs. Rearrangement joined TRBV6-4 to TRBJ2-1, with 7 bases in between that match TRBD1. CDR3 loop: CATSDRENNEQFF. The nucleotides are TGTGCCACCAGCGACAGGGAAAACAATGAGCAGTTCTTC.